A selection of T cell receptor beta chains follows, all from one sample in a study of beta chain features in type 1 diabetes. Clones were sequenced by immunoSEQ multiplex PCR, and TCRdb holds only the in-frame ones, with some missing. Of tens of thousands of clones in the sample, roughly three fifths are singletons; the top ten hold 2% to 2.5%. Sequenced input: Tregs from blood. These TCRs come from a young woman in good health. CDR3s include the opening cysteine and the closing phenylalanine or tryptophan. The order of the fields is CDR3 protein, CDR3 DNA, V gene, clone size, J gene, D gene. D genes are given only for firm matches. Only part of the rows carry a size: once, few, many, or a class if the clone is expanded.

CDR3aa: CASSPAGDYGYTF; CDR3nt: TGTGCCAGCTCCCCCGCGGGGGACTATGGCTACACCTTC; v_gene: TRBV18; abundance: -; j_gene: TRBJ1-2; d_gene: -
CDR3aa: CAISGSNYGYTF; CDR3nt: TGTGCCATCAGTGGGAGTAACTATGGCTACACCTTC; v_gene: TRBV10-3; abundance: few; j_gene: TRBJ1-2; d_gene: -
CDR3aa: CASSLGGTVPYEQYF; CDR3nt: TGTGCCAGCAGCTTAGGGGGGACAGTTCCCTACGAGCAGTACTTC; v_gene: TRBV7-2; abundance: few; j_gene: TRBJ2-7; d_gene: TRBD1
CDR3aa: CASSRDIPQQFF; CDR3nt: TGTGCCAGCAGTCGGGACATTCCCCAGCAGTTCTTC; v_gene: TRBV7-9; abundance: -; j_gene: TRBJ2-1; d_gene: -
CDR3aa: CASSLGGSSYNEQFF; CDR3nt: TGTGCCAGCAGCTTAGGAGGGAGCTCCTACAATGAGCAGTTCTTC; v_gene: TRBV11-3; abundance: -; j_gene: TRBJ2-1; d_gene: -
CDR3aa: CASTGTGENTEAFF; CDR3nt: TGTGCCAGTACGGGGACAGGGGAGAACACTGAAGCTTTCTTT; v_gene: TRBV19; abundance: -; j_gene: TRBJ1-1; d_gene: TRBD1
CDR3aa: CASSLISIRDSSQETQYF; CDR3nt: TGCGCCAGCAGCTTGATTTCTATTCGGGACAGCTCCCAAGAGACCCAGTACTTC; v_gene: TRBV5-1; abundance: -; j_gene: TRBJ2-5; d_gene: TRBD1
CDR3aa: CASSQGAEAFF; CDR3nt: TGTGCCAGCAGCCAAGGGGCCGAAGCTTTCTTT; v_gene: TRBV14; abundance: -; j_gene: TRBJ1-1; d_gene: -
CDR3aa: CASSLAWGDQPQHF; CDR3nt: TGTGCCAGCAGCTTAGCTTGGGGGGATCAGCCCCAGCATTTT; v_gene: TRBV7-2; abundance: once; j_gene: TRBJ1-5; d_gene: -
CDR3aa: CASSQDPRGRDGYTF; CDR3nt: TGCGCCAGCAGCCAAGACCCGCGGGGTCGCGATGGCTACACCTTC; v_gene: TRBV4-1; abundance: -; j_gene: TRBJ1-2; d_gene: -
CDR3aa: CASSPPPSFYGYTF; CDR3nt: TGTGCCAGCAGCCCGCCCCCCAGTTTCTATGGCTACACCTTC; v_gene: TRBV7-9; abundance: -; j_gene: TRBJ1-2; d_gene: -
CDR3aa: CASSLTDRLRFTF; CDR3nt: TGTGCCAGCAGCTTAACGGACAGACTAAGGTTCACCTTC; v_gene: TRBV7-2; abundance: -; j_gene: TRBJ1-2; d_gene: -
CDR3aa: CASSYSIGSAETQYF; CDR3nt: TGTGCCAGCAGTTACTCGATTGGTAGCGCAGAGACCCAGTACTTC; v_gene: TRBV6-5; abundance: -; j_gene: TRBJ2-5; d_gene: -
CDR3aa: CASIIRQMNTEAFF; CDR3nt: TGTGCCAGCATAATTAGACAAATGAACACTGAAGCTTTCTTT; v_gene: TRBV2; abundance: -; j_gene: TRBJ1-1; d_gene: -
CDR3aa: CASIGGEKLFF; CDR3nt: TGTGCCAGCATCGGGGGTGAAAAACTGTTTTTT; v_gene: TRBV2; abundance: few; j_gene: TRBJ1-4; d_gene: -
CDR3aa: CAISEYREETQYF; CDR3nt: TGTGCCATCAGTGAGTACAGGGAAGAGACCCAGTACTTC; v_gene: TRBV10-3; abundance: -; j_gene: TRBJ2-5; d_gene: -
CDR3aa: CARSQNYHYTGRCTDTQYF; CDR3nt: TGTGCCAGAAGCCAAAACTACCACTACACAGGTCGTTGCACAGATACGCAGTATTTT; v_gene: TRBV7-5; abundance: -; j_gene: TRBJ2-3; d_gene: -